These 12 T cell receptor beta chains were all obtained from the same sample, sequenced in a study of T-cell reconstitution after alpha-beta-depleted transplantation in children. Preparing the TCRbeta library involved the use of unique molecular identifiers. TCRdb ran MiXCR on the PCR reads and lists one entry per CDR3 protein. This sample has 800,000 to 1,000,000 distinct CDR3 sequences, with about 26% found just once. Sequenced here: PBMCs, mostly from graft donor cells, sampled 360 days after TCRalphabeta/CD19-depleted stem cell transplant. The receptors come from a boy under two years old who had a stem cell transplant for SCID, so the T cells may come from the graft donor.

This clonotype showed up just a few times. The CDR3 DNA reads TGTGCCACCAGTGACCTGCCCTGGACCCAGTACTTC. Translated, it gives CATSDLPWTQYF. The chain combines TRBV24-1 with TRBJ2-5; D remains ambiguous. V was pared by 4 bases and J by 7 bases, with 9 bases between. There are 12 residues in the CDR3. The germline CDR1 and CDR2 sequences are KGHDR and SFDVKD.

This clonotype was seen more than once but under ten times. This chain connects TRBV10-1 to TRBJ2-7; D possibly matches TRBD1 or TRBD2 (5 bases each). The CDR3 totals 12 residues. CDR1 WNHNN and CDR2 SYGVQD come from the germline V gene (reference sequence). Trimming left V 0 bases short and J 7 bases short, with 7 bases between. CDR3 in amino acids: CASSESGTEQYF. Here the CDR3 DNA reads TGCGCCAGCAGTGAGTCGGGGACGGAGCAGTACTTC.

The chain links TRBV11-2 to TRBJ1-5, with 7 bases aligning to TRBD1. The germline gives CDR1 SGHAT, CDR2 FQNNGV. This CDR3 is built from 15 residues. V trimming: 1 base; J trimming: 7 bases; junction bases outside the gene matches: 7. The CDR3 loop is CASSLAPGGRQPQHF. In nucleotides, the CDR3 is TGTGCCAGCAGCTTAGCTCCAGGGGGGAGGCAGCCCCAGCATTTT.

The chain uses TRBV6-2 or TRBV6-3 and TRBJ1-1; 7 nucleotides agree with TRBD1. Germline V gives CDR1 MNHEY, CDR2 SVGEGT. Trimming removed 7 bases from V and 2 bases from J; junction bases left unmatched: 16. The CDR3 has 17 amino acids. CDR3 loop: CASTKGGLPWVNTEAFF. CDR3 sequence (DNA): TGTGCCAGCACCAAAGGGGGCCTGCCGTGGGTAAACACTGAAGCTTTCTTT.

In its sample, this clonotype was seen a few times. The CDR3 coding sequence is TGTGCCAGCAGTTTAGCTAGCGGGGGTTTCTACGAGCAGTACTTC. This gives the protein CASSLASGGFYEQYF. The chain couples TRBV27 to TRBJ2-7; 10 positions agree with TRBD2. The CDR3 has 15 amino acids. The germline V gene encodes CDR1 MNHEY and CDR2 SMNVEV (reference sequence). With V trimmed by 2 bases and J by 3 bases, 4 bases remained unmatched.

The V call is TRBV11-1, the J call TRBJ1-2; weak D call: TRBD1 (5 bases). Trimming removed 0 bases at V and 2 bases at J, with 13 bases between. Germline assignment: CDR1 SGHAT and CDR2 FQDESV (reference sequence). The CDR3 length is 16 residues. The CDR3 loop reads CASSLARQRQNYGYTF. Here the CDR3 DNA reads TGTGCCAGCAGCTTAGCGCGGCAGAGACAGAACTATGGCTACACCTTC.

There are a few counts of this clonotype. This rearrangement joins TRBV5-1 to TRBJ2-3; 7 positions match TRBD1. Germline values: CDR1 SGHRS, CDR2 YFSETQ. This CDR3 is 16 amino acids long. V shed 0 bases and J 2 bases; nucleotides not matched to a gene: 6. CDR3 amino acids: CASSLAEGGITDTQYF. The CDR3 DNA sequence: TGCGCCAGCAGCTTGGCAGAAGGGGGCATCACAGATACGCAGTATTTT.

The CDR3 DNA follows: TGCAGTGCTAGACAGGGGTGGGGAAACACCATATATTTT. Translated, it gives CSARQGWGNTIYF. V is TRBV20-1 and J is TRBJ1-3, with a tentative D call TRBD1 (6 bases). This CDR3 is 13 amino acids long. Trimming pared 2 bases from V and 4 bases from J, leaving 9 bases between. Germline V gives CDR1 DFQATT, CDR2 SNEGSKA (reference sequence).

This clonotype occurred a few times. The CDR3, as DNA: TGCGCCAGCAGTTTCGGCGGGACAGATAATTCACCCCTCCACTTT. Its protein product is CASSFGGTDNSPLHF. This chain links TRBV5-1 with TRBJ1-6, with 7 positions matching TRBD1. The junction had 7 bases not matched to a gene; V was cut back by 5 bases and J by 5 bases. Germline values: CDR1 SGHRS, CDR2 YFSETQ. CDR3 length equals 15 residues.

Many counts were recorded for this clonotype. The CDR3 DNA reads TGCGCCAGCAGCTTGACACAGACCTACAATGAGCAGTTCTTC. Protein: CASSLTQTYNEQFF. The chain is built from TRBV5-1 and TRBJ2-1; no clear D gene. There are 14 residues in the CDR3. Trimming took off 1 base at V and 2 bases at J, with 7 bases between the two ends. CDR1 and CDR2 from the germline V gene are SGHRS and YFSETQ.

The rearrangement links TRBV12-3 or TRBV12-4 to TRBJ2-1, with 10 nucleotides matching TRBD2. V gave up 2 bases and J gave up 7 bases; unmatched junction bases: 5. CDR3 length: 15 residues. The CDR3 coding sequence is TGTGCCAGCAGTTTAAGCGGGGGGGTCTTGAATGAGCAGTTCTTC. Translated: CASSLSGGVLNEQFF.

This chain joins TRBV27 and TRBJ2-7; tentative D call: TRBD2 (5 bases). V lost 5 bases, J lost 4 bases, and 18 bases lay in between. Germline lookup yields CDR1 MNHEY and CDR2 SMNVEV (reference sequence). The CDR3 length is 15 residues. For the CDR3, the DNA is TGTGCCAGCAGTCCTTTAAATGGGGTAGCGTACGAGCAGTACTTC. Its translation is CASSPLNGVAYEQYF.